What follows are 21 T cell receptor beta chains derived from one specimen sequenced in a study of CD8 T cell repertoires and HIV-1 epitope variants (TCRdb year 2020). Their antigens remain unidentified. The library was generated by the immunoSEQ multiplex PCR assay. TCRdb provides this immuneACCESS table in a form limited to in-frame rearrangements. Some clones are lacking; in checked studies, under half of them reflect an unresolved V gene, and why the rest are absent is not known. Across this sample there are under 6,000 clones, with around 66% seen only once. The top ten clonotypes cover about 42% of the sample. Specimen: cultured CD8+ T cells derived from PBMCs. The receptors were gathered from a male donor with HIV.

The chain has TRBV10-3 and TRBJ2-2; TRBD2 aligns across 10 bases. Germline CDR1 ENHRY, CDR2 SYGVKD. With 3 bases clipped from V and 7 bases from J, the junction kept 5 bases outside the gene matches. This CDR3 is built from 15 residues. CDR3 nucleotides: TGTGCCATCAGTGAACCGACTAGCGGGCTCGGGGAGCTGTTTTTT. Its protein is CAISEPTSGLGELFF.

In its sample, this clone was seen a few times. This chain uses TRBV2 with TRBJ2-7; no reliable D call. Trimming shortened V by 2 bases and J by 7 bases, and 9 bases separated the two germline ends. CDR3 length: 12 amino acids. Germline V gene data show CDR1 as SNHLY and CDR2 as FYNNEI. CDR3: CASSESVREQYF. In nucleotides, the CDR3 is TGTGCCAGCAGTGAAAGCGTTAGGGAGCAGTACTTC.

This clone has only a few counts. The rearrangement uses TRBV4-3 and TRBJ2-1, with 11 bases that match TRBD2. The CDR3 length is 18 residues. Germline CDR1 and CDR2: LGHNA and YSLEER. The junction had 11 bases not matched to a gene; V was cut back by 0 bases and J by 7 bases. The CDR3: CASSQEVPLAGGPNEQFF. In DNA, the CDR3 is TGCGCCAGCAGCCAAGAAGTCCCCCTAGCGGGGGGTCCAAATGAGCAGTTCTTC.

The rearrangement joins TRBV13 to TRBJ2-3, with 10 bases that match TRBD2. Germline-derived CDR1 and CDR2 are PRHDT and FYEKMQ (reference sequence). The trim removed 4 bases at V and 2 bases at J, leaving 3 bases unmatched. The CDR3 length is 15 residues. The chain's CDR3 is CASSSSGSPTDTQYF. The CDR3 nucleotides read TGTGCCAGCAGCTCTAGCGGGAGTCCCACAGATACGCAGTATTTT.

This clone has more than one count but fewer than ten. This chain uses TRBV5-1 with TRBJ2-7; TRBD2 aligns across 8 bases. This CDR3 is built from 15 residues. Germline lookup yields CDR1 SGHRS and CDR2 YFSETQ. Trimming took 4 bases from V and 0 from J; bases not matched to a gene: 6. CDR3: CASSPLGTSSYEQYF. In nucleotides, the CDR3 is TGCGCCAGCAGCCCTCTAGGGACTAGCTCCTACGAGCAGTACTTC.

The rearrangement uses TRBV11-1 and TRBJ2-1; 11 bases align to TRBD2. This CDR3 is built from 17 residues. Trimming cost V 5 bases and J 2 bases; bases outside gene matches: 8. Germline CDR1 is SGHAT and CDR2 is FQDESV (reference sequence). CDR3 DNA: TGTGCCAGCAGCGGAGAACTAGCGGGAGCGGCCTACAATGAGCAGTTCTTC. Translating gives CASSGELAGAAYNEQFF.

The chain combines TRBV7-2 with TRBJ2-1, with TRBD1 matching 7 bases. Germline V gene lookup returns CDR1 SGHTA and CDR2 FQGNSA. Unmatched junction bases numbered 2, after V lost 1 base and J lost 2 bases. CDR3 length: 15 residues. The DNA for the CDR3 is TGTGCCAGCAGCTTAGTAGGGGGCGCCTACAATGAGCAGTTCTTC. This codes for CASSLVGGAYNEQFF.

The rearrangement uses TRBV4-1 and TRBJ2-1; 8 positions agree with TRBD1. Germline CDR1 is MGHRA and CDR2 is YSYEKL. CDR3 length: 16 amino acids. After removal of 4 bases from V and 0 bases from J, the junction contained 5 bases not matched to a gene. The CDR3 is CASSPDRGSSYNEQFF. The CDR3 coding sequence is TGCGCCAGCAGCCCTGACAGGGGTAGCTCCTACAATGAGCAGTTCTTC.

CDR3 region: CASSLGQGFTDTQYF. In DNA form, the CDR3 reads TGCGCCAGCAGCTTAGGGCAGGGTTTCACAGATACGCAGTATTTT. This chain links TRBV5-1 with TRBJ2-3; the D gene is possibly TRBD1 (5 bases). This CDR3 contains 15 residues. V was clipped by 2 bases and J by 2 bases, with 12 bases between them. The V gene's germline CDR1 is SGHRS and CDR2 YFSETQ.

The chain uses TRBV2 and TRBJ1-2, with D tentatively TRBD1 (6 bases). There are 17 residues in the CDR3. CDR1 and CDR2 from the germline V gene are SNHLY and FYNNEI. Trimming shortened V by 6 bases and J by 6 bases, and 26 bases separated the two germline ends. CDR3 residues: CASSLGGFGLGVDGYTF. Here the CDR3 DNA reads TGTGCCAGCAGCTTAGGGGGGTTCGGCTTAGGGGTGGATGGCTACACCTTC. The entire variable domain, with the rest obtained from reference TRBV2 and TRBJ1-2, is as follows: EPEVTQTPSHQVTQMGQEVILRCVPISNHLYFYWYRQILGQKVEFLVSFYNNEISEKSEIFDDQFSVERPDGSNFTLKIRSTKLEDSAMYFCASSLGGFGLGVDGYTFGSGTRLTVV.

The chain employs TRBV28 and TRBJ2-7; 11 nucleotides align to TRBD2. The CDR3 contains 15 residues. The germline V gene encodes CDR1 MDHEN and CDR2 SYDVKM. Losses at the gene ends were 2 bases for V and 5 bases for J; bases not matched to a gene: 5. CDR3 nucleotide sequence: TGTGCCAGCAGTTTACCGACTAGCGGGATAGACGAGCAGTACTTC. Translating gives CASSLPTSGIDEQYF.

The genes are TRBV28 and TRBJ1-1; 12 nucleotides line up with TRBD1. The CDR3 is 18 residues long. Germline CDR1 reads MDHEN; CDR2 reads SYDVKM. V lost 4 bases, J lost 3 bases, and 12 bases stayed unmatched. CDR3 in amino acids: CASSSGQGAIKWDTEAFF. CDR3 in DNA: TGTGCCAGCAGTTCGGGACAGGGGGCTATAAAATGGGACACTGAAGCTTTCTTT.

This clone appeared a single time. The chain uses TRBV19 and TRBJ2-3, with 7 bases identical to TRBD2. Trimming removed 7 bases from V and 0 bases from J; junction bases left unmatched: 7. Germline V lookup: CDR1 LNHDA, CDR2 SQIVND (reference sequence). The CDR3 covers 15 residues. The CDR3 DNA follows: TGTGCCAGTACTCTCGGACTAGATAGCACAGATACGCAGTATTTT. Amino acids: CASTLGLDSTDTQYF.

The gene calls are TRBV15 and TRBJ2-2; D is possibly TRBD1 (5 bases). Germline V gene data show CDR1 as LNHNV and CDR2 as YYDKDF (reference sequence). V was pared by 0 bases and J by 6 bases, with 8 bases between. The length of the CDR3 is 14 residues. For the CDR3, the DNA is TGTGCCACCAGCAGAGATATGACAGCCGGGGAGCTGTTTTTT. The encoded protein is CATSRDMTAGELFF.

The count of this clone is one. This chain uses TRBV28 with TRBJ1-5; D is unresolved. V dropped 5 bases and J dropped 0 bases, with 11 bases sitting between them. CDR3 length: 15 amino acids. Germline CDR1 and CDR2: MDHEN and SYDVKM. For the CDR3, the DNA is TGTGCCAGCAGTATCGGGGATCCTAGCAATCAGCCCCAGCATTTT. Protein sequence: CASSIGDPSNQPQHF. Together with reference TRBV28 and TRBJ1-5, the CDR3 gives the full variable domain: DVKVTQSSRYLVKRTGEKVFLECVQDMDHENMFWYRQDPGLGLRLIYFSYDVKMKEKGDIPEGYSVSREKKERFSLILESASTNQTSMYLCASSIGDPSNQPQHFGDGTRLSIL.

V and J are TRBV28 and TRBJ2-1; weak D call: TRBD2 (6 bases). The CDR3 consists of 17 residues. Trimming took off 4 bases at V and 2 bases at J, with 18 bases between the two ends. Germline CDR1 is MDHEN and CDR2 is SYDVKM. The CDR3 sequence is CASSSSLFAGTYNEQFF. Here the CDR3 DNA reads TGTGCCAGCAGTTCCTCTCTCTTTGCGGGAACCTACAATGAGCAGTTCTTC.

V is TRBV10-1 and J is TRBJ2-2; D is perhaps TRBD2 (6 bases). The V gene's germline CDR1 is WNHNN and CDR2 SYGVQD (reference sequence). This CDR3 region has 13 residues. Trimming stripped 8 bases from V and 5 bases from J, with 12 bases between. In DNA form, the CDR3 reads TGCGCCAGCGGAGGGGACCAAACCGGGGAGCTGTTTTTT. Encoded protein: CASGGDQTGELFF.

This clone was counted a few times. CDR3 nucleotide sequence: TGTGCCAGCAGCCAAGACGCGGGCCCAACTTCCTACGAGCAGTACTTC. Protein product: CASSQDAGPTSYEQYF. This sequence joins TRBV4-2 and TRBJ2-7; TRBD2 might be the D (5 bases). V lost 0 bases to trimming and J lost 1 base, with 13 bases between them. This CDR3 has 16 residues. Germline CDR1 and CDR2: LGHNA and YNFKEQ.

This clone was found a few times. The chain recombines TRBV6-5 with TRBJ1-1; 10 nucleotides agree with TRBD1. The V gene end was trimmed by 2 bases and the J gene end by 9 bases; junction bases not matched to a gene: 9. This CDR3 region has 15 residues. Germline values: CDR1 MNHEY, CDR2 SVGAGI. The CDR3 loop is CASSYPGQGIYQAFF. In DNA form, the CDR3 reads TGTGCCAGCAGTTACCCGGGACAGGGGATTTACCAAGCTTTCTTT.

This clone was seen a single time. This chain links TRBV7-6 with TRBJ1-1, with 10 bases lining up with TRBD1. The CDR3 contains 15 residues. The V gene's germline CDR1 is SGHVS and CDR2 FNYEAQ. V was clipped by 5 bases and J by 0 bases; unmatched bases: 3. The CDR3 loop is CASSPDRGMNTEAFF. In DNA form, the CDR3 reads TGTGCCAGCAGCCCGGACAGGGGGATGAACACTGAAGCTTTCTTT.

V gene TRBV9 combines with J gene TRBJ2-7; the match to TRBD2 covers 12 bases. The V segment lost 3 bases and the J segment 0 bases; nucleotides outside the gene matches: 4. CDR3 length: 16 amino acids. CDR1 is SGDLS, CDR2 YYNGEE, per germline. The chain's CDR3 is CASSETGLAGSYEQYF. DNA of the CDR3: TGTGCCAGCAGCGAGACGGGACTAGCGGGCTCCTACGAGCAGTACTTC.